The 31 T cell receptor beta chains below were found in one sample sequenced in a study of cytomegalovirus exposure and HLA in healthy donors. Sequencing used immunoSEQ multiplex PCR; TCRdb keeps in-frame clones, though not all of them. The data show about 130,000 clones, approximately 90% seen once. Sequences were obtained from PBMCs. These receptors were collected from a woman younger than 45 in good health and CMV-seropositive.

The V gene is TRBV11-3, the J gene TRBJ2-5; 7 nucleotides agree with TRBD2. The germline V gene encodes CDR1 SGHNT and CDR2 YENEEA. The CDR3 loop spans 15 amino acids. V dropped 2 bases and J dropped 3; count of bases not matched to a gene: 6. CDR3 residues: CASSLRGGSEETQYF. The CDR3 DNA reads TGTGCCAGCAGCTTACGAGGCGGGAGTGAAGAGACCCAGTACTTC.

This sequence joins TRBV27 and TRBJ1-5, with 7 bases fitting TRBD1. The CDR3 consists of 13 residues. The germline V gene encodes CDR1 MNHEY and CDR2 SMNVEV (reference sequence). The V and J ends lost 5 bases and 11 bases, in that order; junction bases with no gene match: 9. The DNA for the CDR3 is TGTGCCAGCAGTCCCAACCCGACAGGGACCCAGCATTTT. As protein: CASSPNPTGTQHF.

The genes are TRBV18 and TRBJ2-7; 10 bases map to TRBD1. With V trimmed by 6 bases and J by 5 bases, 4 bases remained unmatched. Germline assignment: CDR1 KGHSH and CDR2 LQKENI. The CDR3 length is 13 residues. The CDR3 DNA is TGTGCCAGCTCGCCAGGGACAGGGGACGAGCAGTACTTC. Translating gives CASSPGTGDEQYF.

The rearrangement uses TRBV18 and TRBJ1-6, with 7 bases that match TRBD1. The junction had 7 bases not matched to a gene; V was cut back by 3 bases and J by 2 bases. Per germline, CDR1 KGHSH and CDR2 LQKENI. The CDR3 contains 17 residues. The CDR3, as DNA: TGTGCCAGCTCACCGGGACAGACAGGCCCCTATAATTCACCCCTCCACTTT. Its protein product is CASSPGQTGPYNSPLHF.

The chain combines TRBV5-1 with TRBJ2-7; D is perhaps TRBD2 (7 bases). The CDR3 sequence is 16 residues long. V shed 0 bases and J shed 3 bases, with 16 bases lying between them. Germline values: CDR1 SGHRS, CDR2 YFSETQ. Here the CDR3 DNA reads TGCGCCAGCAGCTTGGTAGGGGGGGCGGAAAACTACGAGCAGTACTTC. Its translation: CASSLVGGAENYEQYF.

The CDR3: CASSEAADTQYF. The CDR3 region has the DNA TGTGCCAGCAGTGAAGCCGCAGATACGCAGTATTTT. The V and J genes are TRBV2 and TRBJ2-3; D not resolved. The V end was cut by 0 bases, the J end by 4 bases, with 2 bases between. The V gene's germline CDR1 is SNHLY and CDR2 FYNNEI. The CDR3 has 12 residues.

The rearrangement uses TRBV5-1 and TRBJ2-3; 12 bases match TRBD2. J lost 3 bases, V lost 5 bases, and 10 bases had no gene match. The CDR3 contains 17 residues. Germline CDR1 SGHRS, CDR2 YFSETQ. CDR3: CASREPSGRGLTDTQYF. CDR3 nucleotides: TGCGCCAGCAGGGAGCCTAGCGGGAGGGGACTTACAGATACGCAGTATTTT.

This clone was counted only a few times. V and J are TRBV12-5 and TRBJ2-7; 9 nucleotides line up with TRBD1. Looked up from germline, CDR1 is LGHNT and CDR2 is FRNRAP. The CDR3 has 18 amino acids. The V segment lost 0 bases and the J segment 4 bases; nucleotides outside the gene matches: 13. Here the CDR3 DNA reads TGTGCTAGTGGTTTGGTACCCGATGGGACAGGGCATACATACGAGCAGTACTTC. It encodes CASGLVPDGTGHTYEQYF.

This sequence joins TRBV19 and TRBJ2-7, with a weak D call TRBD1 (6 bases). Germline CDR1 and CDR2: LNHDA and SQIVND (reference sequence). Trimming removed 4 bases from V and 1 base from J, with 14 bases in between. The CDR3 spans 15 residues. CDR3 nucleotides: TGTGCCAGTAGTAGCGACAGGACGGGTTCCTACGAGCAGTACTTC. This codes for CASSSDRTGSYEQYF.

The J gene is TRBJ2-3, the V gene TRBV15, with 10 bases matching TRBD1. J gave up 3 bases and V 4 bases, and 7 bases lay outside the gene matches. Germline values: CDR1 LNHNV, CDR2 YYDKDF (reference sequence). The CDR3 consists of 16 residues. The CDR3 loop reads CATSKSTGGKTDTQYF. The DNA for the CDR3 is TGTGCCACCAGCAAATCGACAGGGGGCAAGACAGATACGCAGTATTTT.

The rearrangement joins TRBV28 to TRBJ2-7, with TRBD1 matching 7 bases. Trimming at V came to 5 bases and at J to 2 bases, leaving 18 bases not matched to a gene. The CDR3 contains 18 residues. CDR1 is MDHEN, CDR2 SYDVKM, per germline. The CDR3, as DNA: TGTGCCAGCAGTGGTACAGGGGAAGCTTCACGAGTACCCTACGAGCAGTACTTC. Translating gives CASSGTGEASRVPYEQYF.

This sequence joins TRBV5-8 and TRBJ1-2, with 9 positions matching TRBD1. CDR1 is SGHTS and CDR2 is YDEGEE in the germline V gene. The CDR3 runs to 14 residues. The trim removed 4 bases at V and 6 bases at J, leaving 7 bases unmatched. CDR3 nucleotides: TGTGCCAGCAGCCGGGACAGGGAAATAGATGGCTACACCTTC. The encoded protein is CASSRDREIDGYTF.

This chain joins TRBV23-1 and TRBJ1-2, with 8 positions matching TRBD1. TRBV23-1 is labeled an ORF, and its function is uncertain. Trimming cost V 1 base and J 3 bases; bases outside gene matches: 10. CDR3 length: 17 residues. The CDR3 reads CASSQLGGDRPHYGYTF. CDR3 sequence (DNA): TGCGCCAGCAGTCAATTGGGGGGGGACAGGCCGCACTATGGCTACACCTTC.

The V call is TRBV9, the J call TRBJ1-2, with a possible D match to TRBD1 (6 bases). The CDR3 consists of 15 residues. The germline V and J ends were trimmed by 3 bases and 6 bases, with 18 bases remaining between them. Germline CDR1 reads SGDLS; CDR2 reads YYNGEE. This CDR3 is CASSGTDSSLNGYTF. In DNA, the CDR3 is TGTGCCAGCAGCGGAACGGACAGCTCGTTGAATGGCTACACCTTC. Variable domain in full (rest from reference TRBV9 and TRBJ1-2): DSGVTQTPKHLITATGQRVTLRCSPRSGDLSVYWYQQSLDQGLQFLIQYYNGEERAKGNILERFSAQQFPDLHSELNLSSLELGDSALYFCASSGTDSSLNGYTFGSGTRLTVV.

This rearrangement joins TRBV4-1 to TRBJ2-7; 9 nucleotides line up with TRBD1. Per germline, CDR1 MGHRA and CDR2 YSYEKL. The V segment lost 2 bases and the J segment 2 bases; nucleotides outside the gene matches: 1. The CDR3 extends over 14 amino acids. The CDR3 DNA reads as TGCGCCAGCAGCCAAAGACAGGGGGCCTACGAGCAGTACTTC. Encoded protein: CASSQRQGAYEQYF.

The rearrangement joins TRBV19 to TRBJ2-3; 7 positions match TRBD2. The ends lost 1 base at V and 0 bases at J; junction bases unmatched: 4. Germline CDR1 reads LNHDA; CDR2 reads SQIVND (reference sequence). This CDR3 has 16 amino acids. DNA for the CDR3: TGTGCCAGTAGTATAGCCCCAGCGGGAAGCACAGATACGCAGTATTTT. Translating it yields CASSIAPAGSTDTQYF.

This chain uses TRBV9 with TRBJ1-5; D is possibly TRBD1 (5 bases). CDR3 size: 14 residues. V was pared by 1 base and J by 3 bases, with 8 bases between. Per germline, CDR1 SGDLS and CDR2 YYNGEE. CDR3 sequence (DNA): TGTGCCAGCAGCGTATCAGGGATCAATCAGCCCCAGCATTTT. This codes for CASSVSGINQPQHF.

This clone occurred once. J is TRBJ1-5 and V is TRBV4-2, with D unclear. The V end lost 1 base, the J end lost 1 base, and 5 bases lay between the germline ends. The CDR3 length is 14 residues. The V gene's germline CDR1 is LGHNA and CDR2 YNFKEQ. The CDR3 reads CASSQALSNQPQHF. The DNA of the CDR3 is TGTGCCAGCAGCCAAGCCCTCAGCAATCAGCCCCAGCATTTT.

The chain combines TRBV4-2 with TRBJ2-1; TRBD2 matches at 13 bases. Germline-derived CDR1 and CDR2 are LGHNA and YNFKEQ. CDR3 size: 16 residues. The V and J ends lost 3 bases and 4 bases, in that order; junction bases with no gene match: 3. The CDR3 spells CASSQTSGGTYNEQFF. In nucleotides, the CDR3 is TGTGCCAGCAGCCAGACTAGCGGGGGGACATACAATGAGCAGTTCTTC.

The J gene is TRBJ1-2, the V gene TRBV5-1; D might be TRBD1 (5 bases). The germline V and J ends were trimmed by 0 bases and 4 bases, with 7 bases remaining between them. The germline gives CDR1 SGHRS, CDR2 YFSETQ. This CDR3 comprises 13 residues. CDR3 bases: TGCGCCAGCAGCTTGGAGACAGCCTATGGCTACACCTTC. Encoded protein: CASSLETAYGYTF.

The chain carries TRBV19 and TRBJ2-3; D possibly corresponds to TRBD2 (5 bases). Germline values: CDR1 LNHDA, CDR2 SQIVND (reference sequence). Trimming cost V 4 bases and J 6 bases, with 8 bases left between them. This CDR3 has 12 amino acids. The CDR3 coding sequence is TGTGCCAGTAGTACTAGCATGGATACGCAGTATTTT. Translation: CASSTSMDTQYF.

The chain couples TRBV27 to TRBJ2-7, with a possible D match to TRBD2 (6 bases). V lost 7 bases, J lost 3 bases, and 13 bases lay in between. The germline V gene encodes CDR1 MNHEY and CDR2 SMNVEV (reference sequence). The CDR3 has 13 residues. The CDR3 nucleotides read TGTGCCAGCAAACGGTACGGGAGCTACGAGCAGTACTTC. It codes for CASKRYGSYEQYF.

The chain uses TRBV5-1 and TRBJ2-1; 8 positions agree with TRBD1. CDR1 SGHRS and CDR2 YFSETQ come from the germline V gene. V lost 4 bases to trimming and J lost 6 bases; unmatched junction nucleotides: 6. This CDR3 is built from 14 residues. Here the CDR3 DNA reads TGCGCCAGCAGCGTAGACAGGGGAGGCAATGAGCAGTTCTTC. Translation gives CASSVDRGGNEQFF.

This chain connects TRBV7-2 to TRBJ2-4; D possibly corresponds to TRBD2 (5 bases). Germline CDR1 and CDR2: SGHTA and FQGNSA. The CDR3 length is 16 residues. Trimming shortened V by 5 bases and J by 0 bases, and 14 bases separated the two germline ends. The CDR3 coding sequence is TGTGCCAGCAGCCCTGCCGGGATTATAGCCAAAAACATTCAGTACTTC. This sequence encodes CASSPAGIIAKNIQYF.

This chain links TRBV5-1 with TRBJ2-1, with D tentatively TRBD2 (6 bases). Trimming pared 5 bases from V and 4 bases from J, leaving 19 bases between. The germline V gene has CDR1 SGHRS and CDR2 YFSETQ. The CDR3 is made up of 16 amino acids. DNA of the CDR3: TGCGCCAGCAGATTTGAGACCGGGAGCCATTACAATGAGCAGTTCTTC. Translation gives CASRFETGSHYNEQFF.

The chain recombines TRBV29-1 with TRBJ1-2; TRBD1 matches 10 bases. Trimming removed 7 bases from V and 8 bases from J; junction bases left unmatched: 7. The CDR3 has 12 residues. Germline V gives CDR1 SQVTM, CDR2 ANQGSEA. DNA of the CDR3: TGCAGCGCCAGGGGACAGGGGAACGGCTACACCTTC. Amino acid sequence: CSARGQGNGYTF. Complete variable domain (other parts from reference TRBV29-1 and TRBJ1-2): SAVISQKPSRDICQRGTSLTIQCQVDSQVTMMFWYRQQPGQSLTLIATANQGSEATYESGFVIDKFPISRPNLTFSTLTVSNMSPEDSSIYLCSARGQGNGYTFGSGTRLTVV.

The count of this clone is one. This chain joins TRBV6-5 and TRBJ2-1, with TRBD2 matching over 7 bases. The germline V gene encodes CDR1 MNHEY and CDR2 SVGAGI. After removal of 2 bases from V and 4 bases from J, the junction contained 5 bases not matched to a gene. This CDR3 region has 15 residues. This CDR3 reads CASSYGGRAYNEQFF. The CDR3 DNA sequence: TGTGCCAGCAGTTACGGGGGGAGGGCGTACAATGAGCAGTTCTTC.

The chain employs TRBV6-5 and TRBJ1-2; 9 nucleotides line up with TRBD1. Trimming cost V 2 bases and J 6 bases; bases outside gene matches: 4. The CDR3 is made up of 14 amino acids. Germline loops: CDR1 MNHEY, CDR2 SVGAGI. The CDR3 spells CASSYHRGPDGYTF. CDR3 coding DNA: TGTGCCAGCAGTTACCACAGGGGGCCAGATGGCTACACCTTC.

The rearrangement uses TRBV5-1 and TRBJ2-7, with D uncertain. There are 15 residues in the CDR3. In germline, CDR1 is SGHRS, CDR2 YFSETQ. Trimming shortened V by 0 bases and J by 2 bases, and 12 bases separated the two germline ends. CDR3 residues: CASSLDFSPAYEQYF. CDR3 coding DNA: TGCGCCAGCAGCTTGGATTTCTCGCCGGCCTACGAGCAGTACTTC.

This clone was counted a single time. This chain links TRBV5-4 with TRBJ1-1; D unclear. The germline CDR1 and CDR2 sequences are SGHNT and YYREEE (reference sequence). The CDR3 loop spans 13 amino acids. Trimming pared 2 bases from V and 4 bases from J, leaving 9 bases between. The CDR3 DNA sequence: TGTGCCAGCAGCTTTGGGAGAGGCACTGAAGCTTTCTTT. Translated: CASSFGRGTEAFF.

V gene TRBV7-9 combines with J gene TRBJ2-3, with no clear D. Trimming shortened V by 5 bases and J by 2 bases, and 8 bases separated the two germline ends. This CDR3 region has 13 residues. The germline V gene has CDR1 SEHNR and CDR2 FQNEAQ (reference sequence). CDR3 region: CASSQVPTDTQYF. The CDR3 bases are TGTGCCAGCAGCCAGGTCCCCACAGATACGCAGTATTTT.